The clone carrying this TCR beta chain has only a few counts. This sample was taken from a study of beta chain features in type 1 diabetes. For the study at large: Age and gender were similar between patients and healthy donors, as were cell yields.

The CDR3 covers 14 residues. CDR1 and CDR2 (germline): WSHSY, SAAADI. Trimming stripped 8 bases from V and 5 bases from J, with 16 bases between. The isolated RNA, all of it, was reverse transcribed, so expressed TCRB transcripts were what got sequenced. TCRdb's table, derived via immunoSEQ multiplex PCR, lists solely in-frame clones and lacks some. The table lists about 900,000 clones, roughly a sixth of them singletons. The TCR comes from a woman in her late teens or twenties in good health. This chain connects TRBV10-2 to TRBJ2-1; D is perhaps TRBD2 (6 bases). Sample: naive CD4+ T cells from blood. The CDR3 is CASGLTRPNNEQFF. The CDR3 DNA sequence: TGCGCCAGCGGATTGACTAGGCCGAACAATGAGCAGTTCTTC.